The 15 T cell receptor beta chains in this list originate from one sample, sequenced in a study of T cell repertoires in ileal Crohn's disease. The data were produced by immunoSEQ multiplex PCR, yet TCRdb's version contains in-frame clones alone and is incomplete. The table has about 9,000 clones, around 82% seen once. Described time point: neoterminal ileum biopsy at postoperative endoscopy, about 6 months after surgery. The sample comprised ileal tissue. All receptors derive from an adult with Crohn's disease.

As DNA, the CDR3 is TGCGCCAGCAGCCAATCACCGGCGGGTCCGAGCTCCTACAATGAGCAGTTCTTC. Its protein product is CASSQSPAGPSSYNEQFF. The chain is built from TRBV4-3 and TRBJ2-1, with TRBD2 as a possible D gene (5 bases). CDR1 and CDR2 (germline): LGHNA, YSLEER. This CDR3 spans 18 amino acids. With 2 bases removed from V and 0 bases from J, the gap between germline ends came to 17 bases.

The chain combines TRBV4-1 with TRBJ2-7, with TRBD1 matching 7 bases. The length of the CDR3 is 16 residues. CDR1 is MGHRA, CDR2 YSYEKL, per germline. With 0 bases clipped from V and 1 base from J, the junction kept 6 bases outside the gene matches. CDR3 DNA: TGCGCCAGCAGCCAAGATGTAGTGGGACAGTCCTACGAGCAGTACTTC. It encodes CASSQDVVGQSYEQYF.

This clone has a single count. V and J are TRBV18 and TRBJ2-1; 7 bases map to TRBD2. In germline, CDR1 is KGHSH, CDR2 LQKENI. Germline trimming cut 2 bases from V and 10 bases from J; bases unmatched to any gene: 14. The CDR3 runs 16 residues. The CDR3: CASSPTRSSGSGEQFF. Written as DNA, the CDR3 is TGTGCCAGCTCACCAACAAGGTCTAGCGGTTCGGGAGAGCAGTTCTTC.

V usage is TRBV5-1 and J usage is TRBJ2-3; 13 bases fit TRBD2. The CDR3 is 18 amino acids. The V gene's germline CDR1 is SGHRS and CDR2 YFSETQ. Losses at the gene ends were 1 base for V and 4 bases for J; bases not matched to a gene: 9. CDR3: CASSLSGLAGLPPDTQYF. CDR3 nucleotides: TGCGCCAGCAGCTTGTCGGGACTAGCGGGACTTCCTCCAGATACGCAGTATTTT.

This clone was observed a few times. V gene TRBV5-1 combines with J gene TRBJ2-5, with 10 bases that match TRBD1. V lost 4 bases to trimming and J lost 4 bases; unmatched junction nucleotides: 10. The CDR3 is 16 amino acids. Germline V CDR1 and CDR2: SGHRS, YFSETQ. The CDR3 spells CASSAWTGGGGETQYF. CDR3 coding DNA: TGCGCCAGCAGCGCCTGGACAGGGGGAGGGGGAGAGACCCAGTACTTC.

This clone was recorded only once. J is TRBJ2-3 and V is TRBV4-3, with 11 bases lining up with TRBD2. V lost 0 bases to trimming and J lost 4 bases; unmatched junction nucleotides: 9. There are 18 residues in the CDR3. Per germline, CDR1 LGHNA and CDR2 YSLEER. The CDR3 coding sequence is TGCGCCAGCAGCCAAGATCGCGGGCTAGCGGGGGGCGCAGATACGCAGTATTTT. Its protein is CASSQDRGLAGGADTQYF.

V gene TRBV5-1 combines with J gene TRBJ1-1; 7 bases align to TRBD1. Germline-derived CDR1 and CDR2 are SGHRS and YFSETQ. The CDR3 covers 14 residues. With V trimmed by 3 bases and J by 1 base, 3 bases remained unmatched. The DNA for the CDR3 is TGCGCCAGCAGCTGGGGACAGACGAACACTGAAGCTTTCTTT. This codes for CASSWGQTNTEAFF.

CDR3 in DNA: TGCGCCAGCAGCATAGGACAGGGGGCGGGGAACACTGAAGCTTTCTTT. Translation: CASSIGQGAGNTEAFF. The chain combines TRBV5-1 with TRBJ1-1; TRBD1 matches 11 bases. Germline lookup yields CDR1 SGHRS and CDR2 YFSETQ. Trimming at V came to 4 bases and at J to 1 base, leaving 6 bases not matched to a gene. The CDR3 spans 16 residues.

The rearrangement uses TRBV19 and TRBJ2-1, with D uncertain. The V and J ends lost 2 bases and 0 bases respectively, with 11 bases between them. The CDR3 runs to 16 residues. Germline V gene lookup returns CDR1 LNHDA and CDR2 SQIVND (reference sequence). The DNA of the CDR3 is TGTGCCAGTAGTATACAAGAGAGATCCTCCTACAATGAGCAGTTCTTC. Amino acids: CASSIQERSSYNEQFF.

This clone was detected only once. The rearrangement uses TRBV10-2 and TRBJ1-1; 7 positions agree with TRBD1. Germline V gene sequence: CDR1 WSHSY, CDR2 SAAADI. The CDR3 length is 16 residues. V lost 2 bases, J lost 0 bases, and 6 bases stayed unmatched. CDR3 DNA: TGCGCCAGCAGTGAGCCAAGGGACAGTTTGAACACTGAAGCTTTCTTT. This gives the protein CASSEPRDSLNTEAFF.

This chain links TRBV11-2 with TRBJ1-2; unclear D gene. V dropped 3 bases and J dropped 3 bases, with 8 bases sitting between them. The CDR3 sequence is 13 residues long. Germline assignment: CDR1 SGHAT and CDR2 FQNNGV. CDR3 nucleotide sequence: TGTGCCAGCAGCTTGAATCGGGACTATGGCTACACCTTC. This sequence encodes CASSLNRDYGYTF.

The chain links TRBV6-1 to TRBJ2-7; a weak D match, TRBD1 (6 bases). The CDR3 covers 13 residues. Germline lookup yields CDR1 MNHNS and CDR2 SASEGT. Trimming removed 1 base from V and 2 bases from J, with 6 bases in between. In DNA form, the CDR3 reads TGTGCCAGCAGTGAAGGGGACACCTACGAGCAGTACTTC. It yields the protein CASSEGDTYEQYF.

This clone was picked up one time. J is TRBJ2-3 and V is TRBV7-2, with D maybe TRBD2 (6 bases). Trimming stripped 5 bases from V and 0 bases from J, with 12 bases between. This CDR3 is 15 amino acids long. Germline values: CDR1 SGHTA, CDR2 FQGNSA. The CDR3: CASSTRLGSTDTQYF. The CDR3 DNA is TGTGCCAGCAGCACCCGACTAGGGAGCACAGATACGCAGTATTTT.

The chain links TRBV10-3 to TRBJ1-1, with D tentatively TRBD1 (5 bases). The CDR3 is 13 residues long. V lost 3 bases, J lost 6 bases, and 11 bases lay in between. The germline V gene has CDR1 ENHRY and CDR2 SYGVKD. The CDR3 sequence is CAISEGEGAEAFF. CDR3 nucleotide sequence: TGTGCCATCAGTGAAGGGGAGGGCGCTGAAGCTTTCTTT.

This chain joins TRBV19 and TRBJ1-2, with a weak D call TRBD1 (6 bases). Germline V gene lookup returns CDR1 LNHDA and CDR2 SQIVND (reference sequence). The CDR3 is made up of 12 amino acids. Deletions cut 8 bases from V and 5 bases from J, with 12 bases between. Here the CDR3 reads CASSDSRYGYTF. CDR3 bases: TGTGCCAGTTCGGACAGCCGTTATGGCTACACCTTC.